These 24 T cell receptor beta chains came from one sample sequenced in a study of T cells in Graves' hyperthyroidism and ophthalmopathy. There were TCR beta CDR3 regions amplified from RNA transcripts. HTBI primers were employed in a first-round RT-PCR of the TCR CDR3. TCRdb reprocessed the multiplex PCR reads with MiXCR, giving one entry per CDR3 protein. The sample lists about 49,000 distinct CDR3 sequences, 45% to 65% occurring once. Material: peripheral blood or thyroid tissue (not recorded which). These receptors came from a man between 18 and 35 years old with Graves' hyperthyroidism.

This clonotype turned up a few times. The chain has TRBV2 and TRBJ1-2, with 10 nucleotides matching TRBD1. Germline CDR1 is SNHLY and CDR2 is FYNNEI. The CDR3 extends over 16 amino acids. With V trimmed by 1 base and J by 7 bases, 9 bases remained unmatched. The CDR3: CASSEGGRDRGFGYTF. The CDR3, as DNA: TGTGCCAGCAGTGAAGGTGGTAGGGACAGGGGTTTTGGCTACACCTTC.

The chain couples TRBV7-9 to TRBJ1-2; D remains unclear. Germline V lookup: CDR1 SEHNR, CDR2 FQNEAQ (reference sequence). This CDR3 region has 15 residues. The V end was cut by 5 bases, the J end by 4 bases, with 17 bases between. The CDR3 region is CASSPPSGGPYGYTF. The CDR3 coding sequence is TGTGCCAGCAGCCCCCCCTCGGGCGGACCCTATGGCTACACCTTC.

The genes are TRBV24-1 and TRBJ1-2; 7 bases are a match to TRBD1. Losses at the gene ends were 2 bases for V and 7 bases for J; bases not matched to a gene: 9. Germline V gene data show CDR1 as KGHDR and CDR2 as SFDVKD. The CDR3 spans 15 residues. The CDR3 DNA sequence: TGTGCCACCAGTGATTCTAACAGGGGTCGGTTTGGCTACACCTTC. The encoded protein is CATSDSNRGRFGYTF.

This chain links TRBV20-1 with TRBJ1-1; a possible D gene is TRBD1 (5 bases). This CDR3 has 14 amino acids. From germline, CDR1 is DFQATT and CDR2 SNEGSKA (reference sequence). This CDR3 is CSAGALRGRGGAFF. The CDR3 coding sequence is TGCAGCGCTGGCGCCTTGCGGGGCCGGGGTGGAGCTTTCTTT.

The rearrangement uses TRBV27 and TRBJ1-1, with D perhaps matching TRBD1 (5 bases). CDR1 is MNHEY, CDR2 SMNVEV, per germline (reference sequence). V dropped 3 bases and J dropped 2 bases, with 13 bases sitting between them. The CDR3 has 15 amino acids. The CDR3 DNA sequence: TGTGCCAGCAGTTTTCGGGGACCCAGAAACACTGAAGCTTTCTTT. Its protein is CASSFRGPRNTEAFF.

At least ten counts were recorded for this clonotype. The chain recombines TRBV20-1 with TRBJ2-7, with D unresolved. Between the trimmed V and J ends, which lost 4 bases and 4 bases, there was a span of 5 bases. The CDR3 runs 10 residues. Germline CDR1 and CDR2: DFQATT and SNEGSKA (reference sequence). CDR3 bases: TGCAGTGCTATGAATTACGAGCAGTACTTC. It codes for CSAMNYEQYF.

Many counts were recorded for this clonotype. This rearrangement joins TRBV3-1 to TRBJ1-4; no definite D call. CDR3 size: 16 residues. Trimming cost V 2 bases and J 8 bases, with 18 bases left between them. CDR1 is LGHDT and CDR2 is YNNKEL in the germline V gene (reference sequence). In DNA form, the CDR3 reads TGTGCCAGCAGCCAATGGGCTCCACAACGTGGGGAAAAACTGTTTTTT. Translating it yields CASSQWAPQRGEKLFF.

The chain joins TRBV25-1 to TRBJ1-6; D is ambiguous. The germline gives CDR1 MGHDK, CDR2 SYGVNS. V was shortened by 1 base and J by 2 bases, with 6 bases between the two germline ends. The CDR3 has 15 amino acids. The DNA for the CDR3 is TGTGCCAGCAGTGAATTGGGGACCTATAATTCACCCCTCCACTTT. Amino acids: CASSELGTYNSPLHF.

Remarks on this clonotype: Being one base from a much bigger clone, this may be a read error. CDR3: CASSFTGGEPFF. CDR3 nucleotide sequence: TGTGCCAGCAGTTTTACCGGCGGGGAGCCGTTTTTT. V is TRBV6-2 or TRBV6-3 and J is TRBJ2-2, with D possibly being TRBD2 (6 bases). This CDR3 contains 12 residues. Germline loops: CDR1 MNHEY, CDR2 SVGEGT.

The sample holds many counts of this clonotype. This sequence joins TRBV7-2 and TRBJ1-1, with D possibly TRBD1 on 5 matching bases. V was trimmed by 5 bases and J by 7 bases, leaving 11 bases between them. Germline CDR1 reads SGHTA; CDR2 reads FQGNSA. CDR3 length equals 12 residues. Here the CDR3 reads CASSKTVNEAFF. The CDR3 region has the DNA TGTGCCAGCAGCAAGACAGTGAATGAAGCTTTCTTT.

The CDR3 DNA is TGTGCCAGCAGTGAATTGGTCAGGGACACCGGGGAGCTGTTTTTT. Encoded protein: CASSELVRDTGELFF. This rearrangement joins TRBV25-1 to TRBJ2-2, with D possibly matching TRBD1 (5 bases). With 1 base removed from V and 3 bases from J, the gap between germline ends came to 9 bases. Germline-derived CDR1 and CDR2 are MGHDK and SYGVNS. The CDR3 has 15 amino acids.

The chain has TRBV29-1 and TRBJ2-7, with 11 bases matching TRBD2. Germline trimming cut 6 bases from V and 2 bases from J; bases unmatched to any gene: 12. The CDR3 sequence is 16 residues long. CDR1 and CDR2 (germline): SQVTM, ANQGSEA. DNA of the CDR3: TGCAGCGTGAGGCCCGGGACTAGCGGCGTTCCCTACGAGCAGTACTTC. It codes for CSVRPGTSGVPYEQYF.

This clonotype was seen repeatedly, ten times or more. The chain recombines TRBV10-2 with TRBJ2-5, with TRBD2 matching over 9 bases. This CDR3 is built from 13 residues. Germline V CDR1 and CDR2: WSHSY, SAAADI. J was trimmed by 4 bases and V by 8 bases; bases with no gene match: 5. CDR3 sequence: CASERRGGETQYF. In DNA, the CDR3 is TGCGCCAGCGAGAGGCGGGGGGGAGAGACCCAGTACTTC.

This chain links TRBV28 with TRBJ1-4, with 7 positions matching TRBD1. The CDR3 contains 16 residues. J was trimmed by 1 base and V by 5 bases; bases with no gene match: 7. Germline CDR1 MDHEN, CDR2 SYDVKM. This chain's CDR3 is CASSLTGEKTNEKLFF. DNA for the CDR3: TGTGCCAGCAGTCTAACAGGGGAGAAAACTAATGAAAAACTGTTTTTT.

Comments on this clonotype: Its ends do not fully match the called genes, so a read error is possible. The rearrangement uses TRBV7-9 and TRBJ1-6; tentative D call: TRBD1 (6 bases). Germline-derived CDR1 and CDR2 are SEHNR and FQNEAQ (reference sequence). The CDR3 length is 18 residues. This chain's CDR3 is CASSRDPASGAINSPLHF. The DNA for the CDR3 is TGCGCCAGCAGCCGGGATCCAGCGTCAGGGGCCATAAATTCACCCCTCCACTTT.

Judged by abundance, this clonotype is medium-sized. V gene TRBV7-2 combines with J gene TRBJ2-2; 8 nucleotides align to TRBD2. V dropped 5 bases and J dropped 4; count of bases not matched to a gene: 9. Germline V gene sequence: CDR1 SGHTA, CDR2 FQGNSA. This CDR3 comprises 16 residues. The CDR3 sequence: CASSPGGQSTTGELFF. The CDR3, as DNA: TGTGCCAGCAGCCCGGGAGGGCAGTCGACCACCGGGGAGCTGTTTTTT.

The chain is built from TRBV29-1 and TRBJ2-7; D may be TRBD2 (7 bases). Germline CDR1 reads SQVTM; CDR2 reads ANQGSEA. The CDR3 contains 13 residues. The V end lost 4 bases, the J end lost 5 bases, and 15 bases lay between the germline ends. For the CDR3, the DNA is TGCAGCGTTGTCGACGGGGGGCACGACGAGCAGTACTTC. Encoded protein: CSVVDGGHDEQYF.

A word on this clonotype: The germline gene is not matched at one end of the junction; a read error may be the cause. V usage is TRBV9 and J usage is TRBJ2-2; possible D gene TRBD2, 5 bases. There are 16 residues in the CDR3. Germline V CDR1 and CDR2: SGDLS, YYNGEE. The CDR3 spells CASSVGTLVNTGELFF. The CDR3 coding sequence is TGTGCCAGCAGCGTAGGAACTCTCGTTAACACCGGGGAGCTGTTTTTC.

This clonotype is termed medium-sized. V is TRBV7-2 and J is TRBJ2-7; D call uncertain. Germline lookup yields CDR1 SGHTA and CDR2 FQGNSA. Trimming cost V 4 bases and J 2 bases, with 15 bases left between them. This CDR3 comprises 15 residues. Written as DNA, the CDR3 is TGTGCCAGCAGCTCATACCAAGGACCGACCTACGAGCAGTACTTC. Protein sequence: CASSSYQGPTYEQYF.

This clonotype was recorded many times. This CDR3 is CASSYRTGEEGNYGYTF. The CDR3, as DNA: TGTGCCAGCAGTTACCGGACAGGGGAGGAAGGTAACTATGGCTACACCTTC. The chain is built from TRBV6-2 or TRBV6-3 and TRBJ1-2; 9 bases map to TRBD1. This CDR3 has 17 residues. The germline V gene encodes CDR1 MNHEY and CDR2 SVGEGT. Losses at the gene ends were 2 bases for V and 1 base for J; bases not matched to a gene: 8.

This clonotype appeared many times. CDR3 amino acids: CAIRGGLTRADTQYF. CDR3 bases: TGTGCCATCAGGGGGGGGCTGACCCGAGCAGATACGCAGTATTTT. The chain links TRBV10-3 to TRBJ2-3; D is possibly TRBD2 (7 bases). The CDR3 extends over 15 amino acids. Trimming removed 6 bases from V and 4 bases from J, with 17 bases in between. Germline V CDR1 and CDR2: ENHRY, SYGVKD.

This clonotype was seen ten or more times. The chain is built from TRBV29-1 and TRBJ2-3; 7 bases map to TRBD1. This CDR3 spans 10 amino acids. Germline-derived CDR1 and CDR2 are SQVTM and ANQGSEA. Unmatched junction bases numbered 9, after V lost 7 bases and J lost 14 bases. CDR3 sequence reads: CSGARDSVYF. The DNA for the CDR3 is TGCAGCGGAGCCCGGGACAGTGTGTATTTT.

This clonotype appeared many times. For the CDR3, the DNA is TGTGCCACCAGCACTCGATGGGGGGGCGGCGAGACCCAGTACTTC. It is translated as CATSTRWGGGETQYF. The rearrangement joins TRBV15 to TRBJ2-5; D is perhaps TRBD2 (7 bases). The V end lost 4 bases, the J end lost 5 bases, and 17 bases lay between the germline ends. This CDR3 region has 15 residues. Germline V CDR1 and CDR2: LNHNV, YYDKDF (reference sequence).

The chain is built from TRBV29-1 and TRBJ2-5; D not resolved. V gave up 3 bases and J gave up 7 bases, with 15 bases separating them. This CDR3 is 13 amino acids long. The germline gives CDR1 SQVTM, CDR2 ANQGSEA. The CDR3 region is CSVDNPSSWTQYF. Written as DNA, the CDR3 is TGCAGCGTTGACAATCCCTCCTCGTGGACCCAGTACTTC.